Listed here is a single TCR beta chain. What it binds is unknown. The source of the sample is a study of early stage breast cancer tumors. Overall study: About 80% of the 16 invasive tumors were ER+, PR+ and HER2-. Regarding the study as a whole: Functional markers like CD4, CD8 and FOXP3 were missed in bulk sequencing.

Repertoires were generated with immunoSEQ multiplex PCR, while TCRdb's copy carries only in-frame clones and drops some. The table lists approximately 54,000 clones, around four fifths of them singletons. The CDR3 loop spans 15 amino acids. Trimming pared 4 bases from V and 3 bases from J, leaving 18 bases between. The germline CDR1 and CDR2 sequences are SQVTM and ANQGSEA. This TCR came from a person aged 35 to 50 with breast cancer. The chain joins TRBV29-1 to TRBJ2-5; D is perhaps TRBD2 (5 bases). Specimen: blood. The CDR3, as DNA: TGCAGCGTTGCGCTGGGCCCGGCGCGGGAAGAGACCCAGTACTTC. Translation gives CSVALGPAREETQYF.